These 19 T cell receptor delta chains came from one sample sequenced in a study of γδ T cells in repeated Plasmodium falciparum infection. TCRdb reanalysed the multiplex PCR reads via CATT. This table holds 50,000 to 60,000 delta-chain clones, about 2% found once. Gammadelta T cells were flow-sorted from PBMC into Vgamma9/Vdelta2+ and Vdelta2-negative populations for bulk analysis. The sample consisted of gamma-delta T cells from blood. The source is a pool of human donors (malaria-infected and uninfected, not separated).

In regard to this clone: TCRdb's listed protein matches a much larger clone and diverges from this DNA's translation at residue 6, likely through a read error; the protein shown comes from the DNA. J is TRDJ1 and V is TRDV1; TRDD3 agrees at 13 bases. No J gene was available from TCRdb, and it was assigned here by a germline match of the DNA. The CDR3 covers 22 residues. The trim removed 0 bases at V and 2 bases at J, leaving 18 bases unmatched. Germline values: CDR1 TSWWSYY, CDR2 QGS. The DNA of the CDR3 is TGTGCTCTTGGGGAACTCCCGGGATTCATACTGGGGGATACGGTTCGTACCGATAAACTCATCTTT. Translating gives CALGELPGFILGDTVRTDKLIF.

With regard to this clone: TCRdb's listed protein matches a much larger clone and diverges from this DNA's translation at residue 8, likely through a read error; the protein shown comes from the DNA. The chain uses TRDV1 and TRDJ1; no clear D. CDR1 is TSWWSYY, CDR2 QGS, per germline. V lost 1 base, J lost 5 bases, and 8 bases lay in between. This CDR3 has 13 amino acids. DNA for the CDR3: TGTGCTCTTGGGGAACCCATGCCTGATAAACTCATCTTT. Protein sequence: CALGEPMPDKLIF.

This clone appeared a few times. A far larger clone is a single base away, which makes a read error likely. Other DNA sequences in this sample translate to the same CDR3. CDR3 DNA: TGTGCCTGTGACATGGTGGGGGATACGAAGAAACTCATCTTC. As protein: CACDMVGDTKKLIF. No call exists for the J gene, whereas the V gene is TRDV2; TRDD3, the table's D call, was not compared with the DNA. The CDR3 has 14 residues. CDR1 GEAIGNYY and CDR2 EKD come from the germline V gene.

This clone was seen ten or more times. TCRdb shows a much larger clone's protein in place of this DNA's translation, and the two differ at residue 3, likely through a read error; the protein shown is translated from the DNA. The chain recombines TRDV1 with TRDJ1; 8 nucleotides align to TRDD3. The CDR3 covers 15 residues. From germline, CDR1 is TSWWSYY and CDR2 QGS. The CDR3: CAFGAGTGGVDKLIF. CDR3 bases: TGTGCTTTTGGGGCCGGGACTGGGGGTGTCGATAAACTCATCTTT.

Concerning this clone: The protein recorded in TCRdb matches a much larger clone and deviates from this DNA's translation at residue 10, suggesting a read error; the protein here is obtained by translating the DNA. The CDR3 region is CALGEPSYYALFDGYWGIRVRTDKLIF. CDR3 nucleotide sequence: TGTGCTCTTGGGGAACCGTCATACTACGCCCTATTTGATGGGTACTGGGGGATACGCGTTAGGACCGATAAACTCATCTTT. The chain recombines TRDV1 with TRDJ1; 13 nucleotides agree with TRDD3. TCRdb is silent on the J gene; assignment here came from matching the DNA to germline. Trimming took 1 base from V and 2 from J; bases not matched to a gene: 34. This CDR3 has 27 residues. The germline gives CDR1 TSWWSYY, CDR2 QGS.

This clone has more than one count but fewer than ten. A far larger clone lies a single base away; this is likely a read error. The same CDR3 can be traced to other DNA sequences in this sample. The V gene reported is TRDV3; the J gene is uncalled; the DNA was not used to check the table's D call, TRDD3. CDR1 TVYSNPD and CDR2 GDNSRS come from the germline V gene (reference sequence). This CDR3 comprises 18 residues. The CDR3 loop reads CALAFRPYWGAYTDKLIF. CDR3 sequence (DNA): TGTGCCCTGGCCTTCCGGCCCTACTGGGGGGCCTACACCGATAAGCTCATCTTT.

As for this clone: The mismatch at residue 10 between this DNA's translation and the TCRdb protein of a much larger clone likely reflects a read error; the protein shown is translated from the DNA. The CDR3 sequence is CAFKGGPSADIKTPVYWGIQKLIF. CDR3 sequence (DNA): TGTGCCTTTAAGGGGGGACCTTCCGCCGATATAAAAACTCCCGTATACTGGGGGATACAAAAACTCATCTTT. J is TRDJ1 and V is TRDV3; 12 positions agree with TRDD3. The J gene was not available in TCRdb and was assigned here by matching the DNA to germline segments. V shed 1 base and J 8 bases; nucleotides not matched to a gene: 38. Germline V gene lookup returns CDR1 TVYSNPD and CDR2 GDNSRS (reference sequence). The CDR3 spans 24 residues.

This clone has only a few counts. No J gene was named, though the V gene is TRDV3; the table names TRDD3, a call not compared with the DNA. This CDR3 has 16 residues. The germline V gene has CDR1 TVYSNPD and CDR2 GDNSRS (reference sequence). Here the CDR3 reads CALDPTTGGYDDKPIF. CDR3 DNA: TGTGCCTTAGATCCTACGACCGGGGGATACGACGATAAACCCATCTTT.

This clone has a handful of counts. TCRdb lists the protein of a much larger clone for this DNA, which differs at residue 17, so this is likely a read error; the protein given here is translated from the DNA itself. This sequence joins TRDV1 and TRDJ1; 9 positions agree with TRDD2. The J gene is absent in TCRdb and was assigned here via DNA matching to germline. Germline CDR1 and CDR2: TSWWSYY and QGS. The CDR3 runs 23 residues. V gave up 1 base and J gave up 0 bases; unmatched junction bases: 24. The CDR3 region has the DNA TGTGCTCTTGGGGAACCACCCTACGCCTTCCTACGCTGGGGGGGTGACTACACCGATAAACTCATCTTT. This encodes CALGEPPYAFLRWGGDYTDKLIF.

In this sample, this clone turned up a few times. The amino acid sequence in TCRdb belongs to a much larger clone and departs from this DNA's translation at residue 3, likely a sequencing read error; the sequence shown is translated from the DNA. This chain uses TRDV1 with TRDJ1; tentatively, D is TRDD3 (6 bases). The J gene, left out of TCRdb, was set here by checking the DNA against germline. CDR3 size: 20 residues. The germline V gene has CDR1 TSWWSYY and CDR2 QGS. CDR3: CAFGEPSPPYWAPGTDKLIF. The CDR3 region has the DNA TGTGCTTTTGGGGAACCCTCCCCCCCCTACTGGGCTCCCGGCACCGATAAACTCATCTTT.

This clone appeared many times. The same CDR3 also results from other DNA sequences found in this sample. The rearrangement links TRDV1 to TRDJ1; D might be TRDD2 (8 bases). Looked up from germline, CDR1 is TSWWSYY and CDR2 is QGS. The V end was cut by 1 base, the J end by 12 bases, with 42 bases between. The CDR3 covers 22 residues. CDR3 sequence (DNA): TGTGCTCTTGGGGAACCTAAAACAGGCCTTCCTAAACTTACTGGGGACCTTAATCAAATCATCTTT. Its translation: CALGEPKTGLPKLTGDLNQIIF.

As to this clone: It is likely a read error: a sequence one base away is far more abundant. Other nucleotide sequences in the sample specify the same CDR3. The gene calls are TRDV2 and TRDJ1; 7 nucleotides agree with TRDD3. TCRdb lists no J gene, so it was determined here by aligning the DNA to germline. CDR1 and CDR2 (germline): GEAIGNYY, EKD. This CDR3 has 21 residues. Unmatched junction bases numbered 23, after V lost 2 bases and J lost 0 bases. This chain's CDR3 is CACDKLRGGNASTLYTDKLIF. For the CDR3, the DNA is TGTGCCTGTGACAAACTGCGTGGGGGAAATGCATCTACCCTGTACACCGATAAACTCATCTTT.

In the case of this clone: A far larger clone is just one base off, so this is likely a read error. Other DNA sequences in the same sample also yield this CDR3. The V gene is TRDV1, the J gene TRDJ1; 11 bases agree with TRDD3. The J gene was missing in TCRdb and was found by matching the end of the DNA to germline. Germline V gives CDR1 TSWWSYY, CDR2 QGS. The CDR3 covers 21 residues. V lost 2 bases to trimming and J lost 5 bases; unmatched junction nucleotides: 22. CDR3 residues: CALGEGTLSVLGDRGTDKLIF. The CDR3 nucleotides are TGTGCTCTTGGGGAAGGAACTTTATCCGTACTGGGGGATAGGGGCACTGATAAACTCATCTTT.

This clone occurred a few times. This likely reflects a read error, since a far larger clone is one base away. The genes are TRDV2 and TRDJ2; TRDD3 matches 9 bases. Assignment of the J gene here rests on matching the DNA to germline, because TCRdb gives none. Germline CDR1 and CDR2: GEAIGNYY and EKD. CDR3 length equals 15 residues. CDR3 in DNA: TGCGCCTGTGACAGCGTACTGGGGGAGACAGCACAACTCTTCTTT. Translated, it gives CACDSVLGETAQLFF.

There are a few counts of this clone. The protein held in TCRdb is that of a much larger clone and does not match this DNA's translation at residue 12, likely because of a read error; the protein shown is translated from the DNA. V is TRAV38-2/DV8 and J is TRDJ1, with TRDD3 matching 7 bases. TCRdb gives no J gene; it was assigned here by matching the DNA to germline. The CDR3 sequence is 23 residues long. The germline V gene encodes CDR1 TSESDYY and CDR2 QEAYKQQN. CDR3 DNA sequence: TGTGCTTACAGGAGCTCCAATAAGTTCTGGGGGGTTCACTTAACCTTGTACACCGATAAACTCATCTTT. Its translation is CAYRSSNKFWGVHLTLYTDKLIF.

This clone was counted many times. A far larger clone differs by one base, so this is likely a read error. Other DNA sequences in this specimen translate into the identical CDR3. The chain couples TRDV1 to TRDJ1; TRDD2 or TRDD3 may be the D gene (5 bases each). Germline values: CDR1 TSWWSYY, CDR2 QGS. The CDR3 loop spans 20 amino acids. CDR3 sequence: CALGETYRPAWTFRPDKLIF. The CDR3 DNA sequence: TGTGCTCTCGGGGAAACCTACAGGCCGGCTTGGACATTCCGCCCCGATAAACTCATCTTT.

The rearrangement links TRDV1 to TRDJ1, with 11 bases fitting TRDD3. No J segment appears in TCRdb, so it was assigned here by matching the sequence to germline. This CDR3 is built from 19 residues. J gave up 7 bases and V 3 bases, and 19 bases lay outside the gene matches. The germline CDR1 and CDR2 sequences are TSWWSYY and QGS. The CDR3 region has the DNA TGTGCTCTTGGGGACTTGGGTGGGGGATACGCAGGACTTGGCCCTAAACTCATCTTT. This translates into CALGDLGGGYAGLGPKLIF.

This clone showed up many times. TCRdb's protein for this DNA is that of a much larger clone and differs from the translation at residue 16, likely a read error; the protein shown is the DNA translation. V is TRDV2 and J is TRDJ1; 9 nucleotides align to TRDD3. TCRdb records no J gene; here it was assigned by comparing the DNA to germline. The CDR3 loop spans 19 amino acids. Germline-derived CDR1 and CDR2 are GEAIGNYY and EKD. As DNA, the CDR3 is TGTGCCTGTGACACCGGTTTGTGGGGATACGCTTTTCGGGAGGATAGACTCATCTTT. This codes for CACDTGLWGYAFREDRLIF.

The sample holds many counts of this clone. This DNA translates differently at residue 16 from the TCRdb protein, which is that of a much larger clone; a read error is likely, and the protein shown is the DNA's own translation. Here the CDR3 reads CACDTLPGGYADAQPRLYTDKLIF. CDR3 sequence (DNA): TGTGCCTGTGACACTCTTCCTGGGGGATACGCGGATGCACAACCCAGATTGTACACCGATAAACTCATCTTT. The rearrangement uses TRDV2 and TRDJ1; 12 nucleotides match TRDD3. TCRdb offers no J gene call, so here the DNA was matched to germline to obtain one. The CDR3 has 24 residues. Looked up from germline, CDR1 is GEAIGNYY and CDR2 is EKD. J was trimmed by 0 bases and V by 1 base; bases with no gene match: 26.